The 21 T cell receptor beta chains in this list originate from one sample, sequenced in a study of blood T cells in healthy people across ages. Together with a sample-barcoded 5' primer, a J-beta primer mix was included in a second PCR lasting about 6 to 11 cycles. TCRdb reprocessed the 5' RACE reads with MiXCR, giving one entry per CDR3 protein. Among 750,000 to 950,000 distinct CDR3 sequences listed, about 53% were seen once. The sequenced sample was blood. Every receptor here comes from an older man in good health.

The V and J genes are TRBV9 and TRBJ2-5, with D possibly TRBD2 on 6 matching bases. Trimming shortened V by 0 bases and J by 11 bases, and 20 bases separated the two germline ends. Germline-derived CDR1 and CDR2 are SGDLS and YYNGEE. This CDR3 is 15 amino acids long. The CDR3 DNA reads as TGTGCCAGCAGCGTAGCGGAGGGCCCTCCCAATGAGCAGTACTTC. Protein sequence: CASSVAEGPPNEQYF.

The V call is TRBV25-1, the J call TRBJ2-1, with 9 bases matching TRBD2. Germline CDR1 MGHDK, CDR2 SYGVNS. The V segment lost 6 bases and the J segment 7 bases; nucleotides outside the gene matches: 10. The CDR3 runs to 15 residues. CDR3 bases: TGTGCCAGCAGCATGGCGGGAGGGCGGAGGAATGAGCAGTTCTTC. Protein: CASSMAGGRRNEQFF. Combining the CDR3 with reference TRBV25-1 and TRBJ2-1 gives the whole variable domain EADIYQTPRYLVIGTGKKITLECSQTMGHDKMYWYQQDPGMELHLIHYSYGVNSTEKGDLSSESTVSRIRTEHFPLTLESARPSHTSQYLCASSMAGGRRNEQFFGPGTRLTVL.

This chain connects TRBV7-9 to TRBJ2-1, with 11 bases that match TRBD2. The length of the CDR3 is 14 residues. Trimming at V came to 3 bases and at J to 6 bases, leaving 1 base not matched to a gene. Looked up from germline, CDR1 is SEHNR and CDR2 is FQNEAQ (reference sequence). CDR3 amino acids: CASSFGLAGNEQFF. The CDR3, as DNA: TGTGCCAGCAGCTTCGGACTAGCGGGCAATGAGCAGTTCTTC.

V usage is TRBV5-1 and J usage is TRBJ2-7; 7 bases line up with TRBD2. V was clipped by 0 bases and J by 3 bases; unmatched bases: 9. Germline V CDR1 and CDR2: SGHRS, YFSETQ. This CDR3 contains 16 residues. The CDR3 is CASSLATPSGIYEQYF. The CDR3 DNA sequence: TGCGCCAGCAGCTTGGCCACACCTAGCGGAATCTACGAGCAGTACTTC.

The CDR3 bases are TGCAGTGCGAGATCCGGGACAGGGGGCCACGAGCAGTACTTC. It translates to CSARSGTGGHEQYF. The chain is built from TRBV20-1 and TRBJ2-7, with 12 nucleotides matching TRBD1. V lost 6 bases and J lost 5; bases outside the gene matches: 8. Germline V lookup: CDR1 DFQATT, CDR2 SNEGSKA (reference sequence). The CDR3 consists of 14 residues.

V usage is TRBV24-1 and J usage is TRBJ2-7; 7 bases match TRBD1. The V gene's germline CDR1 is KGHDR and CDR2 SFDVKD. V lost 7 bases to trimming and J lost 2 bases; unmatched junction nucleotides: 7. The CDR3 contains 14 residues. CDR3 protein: CATSGQDLPYEQYF. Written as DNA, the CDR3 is TGTGCCACCAGCGGACAGGACCTTCCCTACGAGCAGTACTTC.

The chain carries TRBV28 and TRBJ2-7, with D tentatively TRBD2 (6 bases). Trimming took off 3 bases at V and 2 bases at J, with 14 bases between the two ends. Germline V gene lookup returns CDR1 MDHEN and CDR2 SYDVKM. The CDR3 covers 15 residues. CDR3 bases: TGTGCCAGCAGTTTCATACTAGCCTCTCCCTACGAGCAGTACTTC. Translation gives CASSFILASPYEQYF.

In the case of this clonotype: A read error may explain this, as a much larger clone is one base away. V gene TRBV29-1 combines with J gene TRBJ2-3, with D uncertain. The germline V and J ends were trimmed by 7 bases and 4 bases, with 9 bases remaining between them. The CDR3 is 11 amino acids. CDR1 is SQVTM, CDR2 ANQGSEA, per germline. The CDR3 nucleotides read TGCAGCGGTGCGGTAGCAGATACGCAGTATTTT. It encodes CSGAVADTQYF.

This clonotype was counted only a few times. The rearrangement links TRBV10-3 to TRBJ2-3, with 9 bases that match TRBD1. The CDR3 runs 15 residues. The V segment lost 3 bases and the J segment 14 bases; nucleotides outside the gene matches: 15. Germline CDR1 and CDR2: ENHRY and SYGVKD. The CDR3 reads CAISEPGTGNRYAYF. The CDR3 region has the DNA TGTGCCATCAGTGAACCCGGGACAGGGAACAGATACGCGTATTTT.

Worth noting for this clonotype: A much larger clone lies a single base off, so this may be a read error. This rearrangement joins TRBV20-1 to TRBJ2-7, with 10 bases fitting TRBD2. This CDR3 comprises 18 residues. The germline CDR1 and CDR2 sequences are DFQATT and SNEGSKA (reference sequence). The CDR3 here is CGAAGEGGLAHPSYEQYF. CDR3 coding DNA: TGCGGTGCGGCAGGAGAGGGGGGACTAGCGCACCCTTCCTACGAGCAGTACTTC.

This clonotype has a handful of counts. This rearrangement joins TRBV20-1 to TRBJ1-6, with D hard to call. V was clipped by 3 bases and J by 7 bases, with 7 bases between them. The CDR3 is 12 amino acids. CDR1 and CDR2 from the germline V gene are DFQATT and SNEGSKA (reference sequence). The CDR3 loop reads CSASRANSPLHF. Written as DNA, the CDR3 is TGCAGTGCTAGCCGGGCAAATTCACCCCTCCACTTT.

The CDR3 DNA reads as TGTGCCAGCAGCCAGGGGATCACTGAAGCTTTCTTT. It encodes CASSQGITEAFF. The gene calls are TRBV3-1 and TRBJ1-1; D call uncertain. This CDR3 has 12 residues. Germline CDR1 is LGHDT and CDR2 is YNNKEL (reference sequence). With 3 bases removed from V and 4 bases from J, the gap between germline ends came to 6 bases.

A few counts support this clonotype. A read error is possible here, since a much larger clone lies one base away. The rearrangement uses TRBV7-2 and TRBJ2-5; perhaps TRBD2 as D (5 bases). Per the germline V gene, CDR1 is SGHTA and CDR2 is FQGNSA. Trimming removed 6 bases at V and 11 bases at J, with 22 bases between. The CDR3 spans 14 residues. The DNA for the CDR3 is TGTGCCAGCAGTCCGTTCGCTCCCACCTGGGAGCAGTACTTC. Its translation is CASSPFAPTWEQYF.

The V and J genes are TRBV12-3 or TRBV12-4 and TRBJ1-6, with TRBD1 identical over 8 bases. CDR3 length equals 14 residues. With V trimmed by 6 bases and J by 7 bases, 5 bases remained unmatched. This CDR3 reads CASRSGQENSPLHF. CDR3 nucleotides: TGTGCCAGCAGGTCGGGACAGGAGAATTCACCCCTCCACTTT.

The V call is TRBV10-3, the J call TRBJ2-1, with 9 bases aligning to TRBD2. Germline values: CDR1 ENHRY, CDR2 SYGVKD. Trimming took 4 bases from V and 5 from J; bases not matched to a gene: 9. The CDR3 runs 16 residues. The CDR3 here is CAISGTGTSRDNEQFF. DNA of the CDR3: TGTGCCATCAGTGGGACCGGGACTAGCAGGGACAATGAGCAGTTCTTC.

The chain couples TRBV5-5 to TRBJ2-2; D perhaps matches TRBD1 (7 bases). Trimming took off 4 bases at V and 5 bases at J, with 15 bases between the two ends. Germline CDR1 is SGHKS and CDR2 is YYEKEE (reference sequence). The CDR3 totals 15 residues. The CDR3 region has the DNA TGTGCCAGCAGCCCCGTGACAGGGAGGACCGGGGAGCTGTTTTTT. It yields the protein CASSPVTGRTGELFF.

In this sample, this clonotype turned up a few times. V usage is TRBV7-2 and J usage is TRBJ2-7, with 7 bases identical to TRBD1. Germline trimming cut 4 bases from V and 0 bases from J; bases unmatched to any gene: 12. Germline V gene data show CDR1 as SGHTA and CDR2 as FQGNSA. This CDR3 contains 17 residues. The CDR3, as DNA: TGTGCCAGCAGCTCCCCGACCACAGGGGTGTACTCCTACGAGCAGTACTTC. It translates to CASSSPTTGVYSYEQYF.

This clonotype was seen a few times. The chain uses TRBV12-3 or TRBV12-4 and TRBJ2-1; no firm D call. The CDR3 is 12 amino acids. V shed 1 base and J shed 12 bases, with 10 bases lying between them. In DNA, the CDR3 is TGTGCCAGCAGTTTAGTCCAGTTTGTGCAGTTCTTC. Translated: CASSLVQFVQFF.

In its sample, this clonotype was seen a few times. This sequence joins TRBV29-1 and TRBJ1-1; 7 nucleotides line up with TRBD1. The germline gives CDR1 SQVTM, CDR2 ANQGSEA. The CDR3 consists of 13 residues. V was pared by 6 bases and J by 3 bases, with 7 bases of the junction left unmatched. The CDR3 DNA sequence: TGCAGCGTCAGTGACAGGGCCTACACTGAAGCTTTCTTT. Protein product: CSVSDRAYTEAFF.

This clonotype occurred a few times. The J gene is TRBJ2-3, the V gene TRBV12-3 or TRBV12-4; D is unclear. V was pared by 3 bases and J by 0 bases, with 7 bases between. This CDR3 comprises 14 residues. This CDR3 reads CASSFGISTDTQYF. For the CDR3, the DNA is TGTGCCAGCAGTTTTGGTATTAGCACAGATACGCAGTATTTT.

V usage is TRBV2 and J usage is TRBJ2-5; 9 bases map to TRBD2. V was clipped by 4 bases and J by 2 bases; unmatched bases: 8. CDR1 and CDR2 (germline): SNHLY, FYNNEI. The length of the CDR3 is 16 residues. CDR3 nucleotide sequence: TGTGCCAGCAGTGGAGGGATTGCGGGAGGGCAAGAGACCCAGTACTTC. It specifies CASSGGIAGGQETQYF.